The clone carrying this T cell receptor (beta chain) was detected a few times. Its specificity is not known. The source of the sample is a study of T-cell reconstitution after alpha-beta-depleted transplantation in children. Findings and limits, study-wide: Several hundred expanded graft clones reportedly were the source of alpha-beta T cells about two months after transplant.

TCRbeta library construction was performed incorporating unique molecular identifiers. From the PCR reads, TCRdb called clonotypes with MiXCR, one entry per CDR3 protein. The sample lists about 600,000 distinct CDR3 sequences; over 10% were seen once. The V gene's germline CDR1 is MNHEY and CDR2 SVGEGT. The CDR3 sequence is 16 residues long. The trim removed 5 bases at V and 1 base at J, leaving 6 bases unmatched. This chain uses TRBV6-2 or TRBV6-3 with TRBJ1-5, with 9 bases that match TRBD1. This receptor was obtained from a male patient younger than 18 who had a stem cell transplant for acute myeloid leukemia, so the T cells may come from the graft donor. The specimen comprised PBMCs, mostly from graft donor cells, sampled 360 days after TCRalphabeta/CD19-depleted stem cell transplant. The CDR3 sequence is CASSPQGAWSNQPQHF. The CDR3 DNA reads TGTGCCAGCAGTCCACAGGGGGCTTGGAGCAATCAGCCCCAGCATTTT.